Sequencing of this T cell receptor beta chain was carried out in a study of shared T cell receptors in the human thymus. Sequencing was performed with immunoSEQ multiplex PCR; in TCRdb, only in-frame clones are kept and a portion is missing. Of about 660,000 clones listed, about 87% are singletons. These data were likewise used in another study, on human thymus T cells. In that study: It was healthy Finnish infants having corrective surgery for congenital heart defects who were the donors. Thymus tissue for the work was resected from patients undergoing corrective heart surgery. Gene usage for V and J segments appeared biased in thymic and blood repertoires. A high degree of thymic repertoire overlap among unrelated individuals was reported in related research.

Input material: thymocytes. The TCR originated in a boy less than two years old with a congenital heart defect.

CDR3 amino acids: CASSIRGQGYGYTF. In DNA, the CDR3 is TGTGCCAGCAGTATCCGGGGACAGGGGTATGGCTACACCTTC. This chain uses TRBV21-1 with TRBJ1-2; the DNA was not used to check the table's D call, TRBD1. TRBV21-1 is recorded as a pseudogene. There are 14 residues in the CDR3.